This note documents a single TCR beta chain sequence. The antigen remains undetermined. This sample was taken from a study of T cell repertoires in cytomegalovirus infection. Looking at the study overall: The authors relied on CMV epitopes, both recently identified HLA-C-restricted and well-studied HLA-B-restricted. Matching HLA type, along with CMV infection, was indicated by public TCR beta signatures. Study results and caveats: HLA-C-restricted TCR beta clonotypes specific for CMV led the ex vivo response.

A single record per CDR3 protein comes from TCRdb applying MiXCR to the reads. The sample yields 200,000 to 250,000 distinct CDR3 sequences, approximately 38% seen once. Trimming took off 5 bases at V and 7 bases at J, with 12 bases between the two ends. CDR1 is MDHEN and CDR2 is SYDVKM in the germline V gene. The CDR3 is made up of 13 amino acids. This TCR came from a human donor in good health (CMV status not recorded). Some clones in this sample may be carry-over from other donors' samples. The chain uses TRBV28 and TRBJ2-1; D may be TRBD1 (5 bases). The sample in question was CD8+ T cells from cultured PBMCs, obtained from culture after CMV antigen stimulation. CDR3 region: CASSPSQGNEQFF. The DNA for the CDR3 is TGTGCCAGCAGTCCCTCGCAGGGTAATGAGCAGTTCTTC.